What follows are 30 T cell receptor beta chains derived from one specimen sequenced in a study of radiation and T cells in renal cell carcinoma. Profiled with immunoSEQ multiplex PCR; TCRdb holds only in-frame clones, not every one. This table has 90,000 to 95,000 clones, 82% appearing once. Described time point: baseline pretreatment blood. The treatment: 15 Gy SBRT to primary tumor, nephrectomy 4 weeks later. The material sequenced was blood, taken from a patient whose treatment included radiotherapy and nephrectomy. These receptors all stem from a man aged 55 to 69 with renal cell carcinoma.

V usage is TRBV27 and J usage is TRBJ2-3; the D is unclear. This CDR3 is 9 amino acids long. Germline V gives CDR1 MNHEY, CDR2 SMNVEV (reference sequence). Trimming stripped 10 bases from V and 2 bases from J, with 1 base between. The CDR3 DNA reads TGTGCCATCACAGATACGCAGTATTTT. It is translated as CAITDTQYF.

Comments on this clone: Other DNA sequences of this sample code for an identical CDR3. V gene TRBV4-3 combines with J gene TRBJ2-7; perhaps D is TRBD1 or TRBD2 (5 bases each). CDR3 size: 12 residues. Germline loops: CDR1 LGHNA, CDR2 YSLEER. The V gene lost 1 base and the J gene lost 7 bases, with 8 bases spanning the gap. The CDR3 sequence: CASSQVRGEQYF. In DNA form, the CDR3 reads TGCGCCAGCAGCCAAGTGAGGGGAGAGCAGTACTTC.

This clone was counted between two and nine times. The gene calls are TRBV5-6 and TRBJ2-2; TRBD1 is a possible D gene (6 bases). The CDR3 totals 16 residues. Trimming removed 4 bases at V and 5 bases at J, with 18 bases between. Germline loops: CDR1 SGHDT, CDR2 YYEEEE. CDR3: CASSDRLYQGTGELFF. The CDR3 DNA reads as TGTGCCAGCAGCGACCGGCTCTACCAGGGGACCGGGGAGCTGTTTTTT.

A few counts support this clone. CDR3 DNA: TGTGCCAGCAGCGGACACTCAGGTCCAGAGACCCAGTACTTC. As protein: CASSGHSGPETQYF. The chain is built from TRBV9 and TRBJ2-5; D not certain. CDR3 size: 14 residues. V lost 3 bases to trimming and J lost 4 bases, with 13 bases between them. Germline CDR1 reads SGDLS; CDR2 reads YYNGEE. The full variable domain, its missing parts supplied by reference TRBV9 and TRBJ2-5, is DSGVTQTPKHLITATGQRVTLRCSPRSGDLSVYWYQQSLDQGLQFLIQYYNGEERAKGNILERFSAQQFPDLHSELNLSSLELGDSALYFCASSGHSGPETQYFGPGTRLLVL.

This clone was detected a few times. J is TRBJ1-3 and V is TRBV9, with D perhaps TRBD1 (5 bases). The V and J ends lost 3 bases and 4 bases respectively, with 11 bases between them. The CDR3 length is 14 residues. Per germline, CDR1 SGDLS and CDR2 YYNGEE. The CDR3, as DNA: TGTGCCAGCAGCGGAGGGGTCGCCGGAAACACCATATATTTT. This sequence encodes CASSGGVAGNTIYF.

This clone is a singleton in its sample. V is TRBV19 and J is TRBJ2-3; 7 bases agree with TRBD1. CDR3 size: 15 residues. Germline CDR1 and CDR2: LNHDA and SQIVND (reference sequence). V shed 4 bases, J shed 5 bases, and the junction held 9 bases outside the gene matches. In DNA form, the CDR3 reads TGTGCCAGTAGTAGTGGGGGACAGATACAAGATACGCAGTATTTT. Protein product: CASSSGGQIQDTQYF. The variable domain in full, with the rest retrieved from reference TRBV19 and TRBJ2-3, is DGGITQSPKYLFRKEGQNVTLSCEQNLNHDAMYWYRQDPGQGLRLIYYSQIVNDFQKGDIAEGYSVSREKKESFPLTVTSAQKNPTAFYLCASSSGGQIQDTQYFGPGTRLTVL.

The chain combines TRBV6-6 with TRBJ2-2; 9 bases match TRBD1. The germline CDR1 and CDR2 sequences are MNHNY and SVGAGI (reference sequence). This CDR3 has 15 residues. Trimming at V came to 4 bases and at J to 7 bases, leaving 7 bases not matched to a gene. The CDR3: CASSSGQGVLGELFF. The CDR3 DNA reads TGTGCCAGCAGTTCGGGACAGGGTGTACTCGGGGAGCTGTTTTTT.

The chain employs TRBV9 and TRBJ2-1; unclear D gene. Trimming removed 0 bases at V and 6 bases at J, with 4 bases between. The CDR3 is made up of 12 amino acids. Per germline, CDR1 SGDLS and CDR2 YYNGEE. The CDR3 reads CASSVESNEQFF. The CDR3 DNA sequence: TGTGCCAGCAGCGTAGAAAGCAATGAGCAGTTCTTC. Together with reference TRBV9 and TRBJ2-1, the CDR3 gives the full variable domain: DSGVTQTPKHLITATGQRVTLRCSPRSGDLSVYWYQQSLDQGLQFLIQYYNGEERAKGNILERFSAQQFPDLHSELNLSSLELGDSALYFCASSVESNEQFFGPGTRLTVL.

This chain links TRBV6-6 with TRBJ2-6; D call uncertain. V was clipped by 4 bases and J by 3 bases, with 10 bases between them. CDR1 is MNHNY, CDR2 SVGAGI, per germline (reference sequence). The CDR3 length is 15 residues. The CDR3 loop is CASSSLVSGANVLTF. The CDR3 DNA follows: TGTGCCAGCAGTTCCCTGGTGAGTGGGGCCAACGTCCTGACTTTC.

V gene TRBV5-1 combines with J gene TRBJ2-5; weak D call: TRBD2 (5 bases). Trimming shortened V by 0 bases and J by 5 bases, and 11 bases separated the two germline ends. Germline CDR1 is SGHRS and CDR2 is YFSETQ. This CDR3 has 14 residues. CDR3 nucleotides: TGCGCCAGCAGCTTGGGAGGGAGTCCCGAGACCCAGTACTTC. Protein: CASSLGGSPETQYF.

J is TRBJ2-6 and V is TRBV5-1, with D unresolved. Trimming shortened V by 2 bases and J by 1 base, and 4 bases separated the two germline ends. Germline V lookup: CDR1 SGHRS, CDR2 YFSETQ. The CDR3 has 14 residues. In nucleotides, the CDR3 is TGCGCCAGCAGCTTTTTATCTGGGGCCAACGTCCTGACTTTC. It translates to CASSFLSGANVLTF. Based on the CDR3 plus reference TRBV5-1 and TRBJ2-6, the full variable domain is KAGVTQTPRYLIKTRGQQVTLSCSPISGHRSVSWYQQTPGQGLQFLFEYFSETQRNKGNFPGRFSGRQFSNSRSEMNVSTLELGDSALYLCASSFLSGANVLTFGAGSRLTVL.

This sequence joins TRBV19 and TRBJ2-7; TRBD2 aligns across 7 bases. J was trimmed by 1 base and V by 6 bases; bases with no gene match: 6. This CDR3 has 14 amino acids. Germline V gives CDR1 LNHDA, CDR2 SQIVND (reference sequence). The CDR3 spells CASSASGGSYEQYF. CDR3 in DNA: TGTGCCAGTAGCGCCTCCGGGGGGTCCTACGAGCAGTACTTC. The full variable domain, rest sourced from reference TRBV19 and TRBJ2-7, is DGGITQSPKYLFRKEGQNVTLSCEQNLNHDAMYWYRQDPGQGLRLIYYSQIVNDFQKGDIAEGYSVSREKKESFPLTVTSAQKNPTAFYLCASSASGGSYEQYFGPGTRLTVT.

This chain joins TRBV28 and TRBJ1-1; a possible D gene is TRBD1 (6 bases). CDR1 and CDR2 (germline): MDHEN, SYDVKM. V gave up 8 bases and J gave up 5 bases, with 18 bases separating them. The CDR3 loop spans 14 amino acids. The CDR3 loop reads CASATPGAVTEAFF. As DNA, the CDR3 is TGTGCCAGCGCGACCCCAGGGGCGGTTACTGAAGCTTTCTTT.

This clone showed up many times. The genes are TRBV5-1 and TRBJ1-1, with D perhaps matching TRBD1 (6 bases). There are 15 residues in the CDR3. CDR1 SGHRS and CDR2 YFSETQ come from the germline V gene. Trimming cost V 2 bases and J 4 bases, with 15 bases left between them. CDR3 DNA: TGCGCCAGCAGCTTCCGAACAGGGCTGGGCACTGAAGCTTTCTTT. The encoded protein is CASSFRTGLGTEAFF.

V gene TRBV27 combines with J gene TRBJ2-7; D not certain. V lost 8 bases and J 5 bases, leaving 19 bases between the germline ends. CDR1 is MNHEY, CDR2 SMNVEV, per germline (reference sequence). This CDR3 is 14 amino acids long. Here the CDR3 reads CASPPFIVLDEQYF. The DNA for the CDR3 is TGTGCCAGCCCCCCCTTTATAGTTTTAGACGAGCAGTACTTC.

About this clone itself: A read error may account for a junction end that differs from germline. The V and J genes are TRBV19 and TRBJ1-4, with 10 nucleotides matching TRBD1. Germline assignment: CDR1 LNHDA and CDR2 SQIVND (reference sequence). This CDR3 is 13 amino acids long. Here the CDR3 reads CARRQGANEKLFF. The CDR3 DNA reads TGTGCCAGGAGACAGGGGGCTAACGAAAAACTGTTTTTT.

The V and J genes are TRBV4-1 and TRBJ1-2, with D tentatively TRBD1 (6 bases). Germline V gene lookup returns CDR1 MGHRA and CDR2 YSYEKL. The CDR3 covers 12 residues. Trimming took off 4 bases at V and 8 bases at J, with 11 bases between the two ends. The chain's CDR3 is CASSPPGVGYTF. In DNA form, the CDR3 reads TGCGCCAGCAGCCCACCAGGGGTAGGCTACACCTTC.

The DNA for the CDR3 is TGTGCCAGCAGCCAACTAGCGGGAGGTTACAATGAGCAGTTCTTC. Protein sequence: CASSQLAGGYNEQFF. The chain links TRBV7-3 to TRBJ2-1, with 12 positions matching TRBD2. J lost 4 bases, V lost 5 bases, and 3 bases had no gene match. The germline CDR1 and CDR2 sequences are SGHTA and FQGTGA. This CDR3 contains 15 residues.

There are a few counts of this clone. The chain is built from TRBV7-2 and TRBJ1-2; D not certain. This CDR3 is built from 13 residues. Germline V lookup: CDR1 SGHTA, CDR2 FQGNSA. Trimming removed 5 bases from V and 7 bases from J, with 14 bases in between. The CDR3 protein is CASSPGIFGGYTF. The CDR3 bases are TGTGCCAGCAGCCCCGGGATCTTCGGTGGCTACACCTTC. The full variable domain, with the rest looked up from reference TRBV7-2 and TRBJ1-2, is GAGVSQSPSNKVTEKGKDVELRCDPISGHTALYWYRQSLGQGLEFLIYFQGNSAPDKSGLPSDRFSAERTGGSVSTLTIQRTQQEDSAVYLCASSPGIFGGYTFGSGTRLTVV.

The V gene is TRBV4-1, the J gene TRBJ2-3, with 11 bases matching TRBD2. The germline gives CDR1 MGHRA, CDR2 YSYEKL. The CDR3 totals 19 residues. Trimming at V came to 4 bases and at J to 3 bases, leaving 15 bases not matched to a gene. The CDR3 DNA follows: TGCGCCAGCAGCCCGAGTGCCCCGTCTAGCGGGAGGTGGACAGATACGCAGTATTTT. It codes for CASSPSAPSSGRWTDTQYF.

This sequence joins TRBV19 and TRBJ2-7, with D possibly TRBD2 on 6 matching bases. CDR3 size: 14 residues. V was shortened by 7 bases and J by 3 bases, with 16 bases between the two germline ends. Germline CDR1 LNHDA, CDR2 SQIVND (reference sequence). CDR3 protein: CASTPGGSVYEQYF. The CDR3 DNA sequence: TGTGCCAGTACCCCCGGAGGGTCTGTCTACGAGCAGTACTTC.

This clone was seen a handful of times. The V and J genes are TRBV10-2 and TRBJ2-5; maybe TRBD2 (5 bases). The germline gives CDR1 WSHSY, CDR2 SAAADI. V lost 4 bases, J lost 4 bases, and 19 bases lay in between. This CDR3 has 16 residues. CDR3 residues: CASSGAVPDSLETQYF. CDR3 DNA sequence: TGCGCCAGCAGTGGGGCTGTACCGGACTCCCTAGAGACCCAGTACTTC.

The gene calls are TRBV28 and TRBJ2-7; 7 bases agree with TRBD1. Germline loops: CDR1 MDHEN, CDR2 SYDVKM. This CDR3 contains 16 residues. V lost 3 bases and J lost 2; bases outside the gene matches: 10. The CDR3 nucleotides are TGTGCCAGCAGTTTTCTCGACAGGGCACCCCCCTACGAGCAGTACTTC. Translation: CASSFLDRAPPYEQYF. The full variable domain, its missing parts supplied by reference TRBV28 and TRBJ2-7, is DVKVTQSSRYLVKRTGEKVFLECVQDMDHENMFWYRQDPGLGLRLIYFSYDVKMKEKGDIPEGYSVSREKKERFSLILESASTNQTSMYLCASSFLDRAPPYEQYFGPGTRLTVT.

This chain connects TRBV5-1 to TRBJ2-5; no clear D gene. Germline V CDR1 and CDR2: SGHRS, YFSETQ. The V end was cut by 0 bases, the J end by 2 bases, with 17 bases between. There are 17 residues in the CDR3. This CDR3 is CASSLDPVSALQETQYF. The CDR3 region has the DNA TGCGCCAGCAGCTTGGACCCCGTGAGTGCCCTTCAAGAGACCCAGTACTTC.

The DNA for the CDR3 is TGTGCCAGCAGCCTCAGCGGGAGGCCCACCGGGGAGCTGTTTTTT. It yields the protein CASSLSGRPTGELFF. The V and J genes are TRBV7-9 and TRBJ2-2; 9 positions match TRBD2. J lost 4 bases, V lost 5 bases, and 5 bases had no gene match. The CDR3 covers 15 residues. CDR1 and CDR2 (germline): SEHNR, FQNEAQ (reference sequence).

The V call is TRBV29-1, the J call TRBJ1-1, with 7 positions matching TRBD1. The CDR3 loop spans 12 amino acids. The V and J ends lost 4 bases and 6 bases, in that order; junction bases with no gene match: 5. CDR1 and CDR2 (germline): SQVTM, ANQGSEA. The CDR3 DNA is TGCAGCGTTGGACAGGGTTCTGCTGAAGCTTTCTTT. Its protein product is CSVGQGSAEAFF.

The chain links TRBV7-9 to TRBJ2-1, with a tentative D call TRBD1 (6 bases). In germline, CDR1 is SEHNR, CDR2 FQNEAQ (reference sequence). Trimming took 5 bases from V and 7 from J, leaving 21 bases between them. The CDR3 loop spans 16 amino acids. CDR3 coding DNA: TGTGCCAGCAGCGAAAGTGGGCAGGGGAATTGGAATGAGCAGTTCTTC. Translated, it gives CASSESGQGNWNEQFF.

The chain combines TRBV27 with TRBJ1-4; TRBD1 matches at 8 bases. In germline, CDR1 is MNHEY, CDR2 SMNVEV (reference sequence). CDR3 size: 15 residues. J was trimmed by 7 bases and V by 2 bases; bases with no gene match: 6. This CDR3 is CASSLTRGRGEKLFF. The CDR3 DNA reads TGTGCCAGCAGTTTAACCAGGGGGCGGGGTGAAAAACTGTTTTTT. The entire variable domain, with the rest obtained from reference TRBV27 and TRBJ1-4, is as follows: EAQVTQNPRYLITVTGKKLTVTCSQNMNHEYMSWYRQDPGLGLRQIYYSMNVEVTDKGDVPEGYKVSRKEKRNFPLILESPSPNQTSLYFCASSLTRGRGEKLFFGSGTQLSVL.

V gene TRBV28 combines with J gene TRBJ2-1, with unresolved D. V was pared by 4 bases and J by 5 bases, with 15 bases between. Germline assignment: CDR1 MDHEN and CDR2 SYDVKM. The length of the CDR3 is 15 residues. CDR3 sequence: CASSSLSGPHNEQFF. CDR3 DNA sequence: TGTGCCAGCAGTTCGTTATCCGGGCCTCACAATGAGCAGTTCTTC.

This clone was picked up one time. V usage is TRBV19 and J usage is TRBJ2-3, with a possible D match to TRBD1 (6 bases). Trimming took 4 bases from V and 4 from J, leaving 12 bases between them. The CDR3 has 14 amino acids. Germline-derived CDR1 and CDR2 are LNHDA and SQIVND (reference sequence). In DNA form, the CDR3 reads TGTGCCAGTAGTACACTACAGGGCCCAGATACGCAGTATTTT. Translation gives CASSTLQGPDTQYF.